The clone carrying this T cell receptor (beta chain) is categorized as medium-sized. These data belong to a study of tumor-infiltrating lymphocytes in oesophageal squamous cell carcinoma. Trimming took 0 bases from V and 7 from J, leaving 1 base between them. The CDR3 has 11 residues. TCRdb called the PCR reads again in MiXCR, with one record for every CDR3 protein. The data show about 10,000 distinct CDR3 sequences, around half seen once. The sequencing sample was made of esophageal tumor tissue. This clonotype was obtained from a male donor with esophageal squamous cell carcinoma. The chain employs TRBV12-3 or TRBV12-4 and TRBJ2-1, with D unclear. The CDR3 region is CASSLANEQFF. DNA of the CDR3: TGTGCCAGCAGTTTAGCAAATGAGCAGTTCTTC.